One sample yielded the 11 T cell receptor beta chains listed below, sequenced in a study of response to subunit inactivated influenza vaccine. TCRdb analysed the RT-PCR reads with MiXCR anew, one entry per CDR3 protein. In the table there are some 570,000 distinct CDR3 sequences, about 11% of which are singletons. These data also featured in a second study, about T cells expressing NK-cell markers. That paper states: The cDNA for TCR beta came from 5'RACE template switching with UMIs.

The sample consisted of PBMCs from blood, taken on the day of vaccination. The receptor source for this set is a man aged 45-65 years who received an inactivated influenza vaccine.

The rearrangement uses TRBV13 and TRBJ1-1; TRBD1 aligns across 8 bases. The CDR3 extends over 15 amino acids. The germline CDR1 and CDR2 sequences are PRHDT and FYEKMQ (reference sequence). The V gene end was trimmed by 5 bases and the J gene end by 5 bases; junction bases not matched to a gene: 10. CDR3 nucleotides: TGTGCCAGCAGCCCCGAGGACAGGGAAGTTACTGAAGCTTTCTTT. This gives the protein CASSPEDREVTEAFF.

This clonotype was counted a few times. V usage is TRBV20-1 and J usage is TRBJ1-5; D is uncertain. CDR1 is DFQATT, CDR2 SNEGSKA, per germline (reference sequence). V lost 7 bases and J 3 bases, leaving 13 bases between the germline ends. There are 13 residues in the CDR3. The CDR3 region has the DNA TGCAGTGGTTTGGACGGACCCAATCAGCCCCAGCATTTT. It specifies CSGLDGPNQPQHF.

The chain uses TRBV7-2 and TRBJ1-6, with a weak D call TRBD1 (6 bases). V lost 0 bases, J lost 10 bases, and 13 bases lay in between. This CDR3 has 15 residues. The germline CDR1 and CDR2 sequences are SGHTA and FQGNSA. CDR3 in DNA: TGTGCCAGCAGCTTAGCGCTGGGGGGGCGGTCACCCCTCCACTTT. Translation: CASSLALGGRSPLHF.

The table lists this clonotype with a few counts. The chain has TRBV20-1 and TRBJ2-7; tentative D call: TRBD2 (5 bases). This CDR3 spans 13 amino acids. In germline, CDR1 is DFQATT, CDR2 SNEGSKA (reference sequence). Trimming took 4 bases from V and 2 from J, leaving 12 bases between them. The CDR3, as DNA: TGCAGTGCTATAACTAGGCCAACCTACGAGCAGTACTTC. Its protein product is CSAITRPTYEQYF.

This clonotype has only a few counts. The rearrangement uses TRBV20-1 and TRBJ2-3; a possible D gene is TRBD2 (5 bases). CDR1 is DFQATT, CDR2 SNEGSKA, per germline (reference sequence). V shed 2 bases and J shed 0 bases, with 9 bases lying between them. The CDR3 is 14 residues long. Written as DNA, the CDR3 is TGCAGTGCTAGACCTAGCCAGAGCACAGATACGCAGTATTTT. This translates into CSARPSQSTDTQYF.

This clonotype came up a few times. J is TRBJ2-1 and V is TRBV5-1; D is ambiguous. V was clipped by 0 bases and J by 2 bases, with 15 bases between them. Germline-derived CDR1 and CDR2 are SGHRS and YFSETQ. The CDR3 runs to 17 residues. CDR3 sequence (DNA): TGCGCCAGCAGCTTGGCCTCTGGCCAAAGCCCCTACAATGAGCAGTTCTTC. It is translated as CASSLASGQSPYNEQFF. Full variable domain (rest looked up from reference TRBV5-1 and TRBJ2-1): KAGVTQTPRYLIKTRGQQVTLSCSPISGHRSVSWYQQTPGQGLQFLFEYFSETQRNKGNFPGRFSGRQFSNSRSEMNVSTLELGDSALYLCASSLASGQSPYNEQFFGPGTRLTVL.

The V gene is TRBV6-2 or TRBV6-3, the J gene TRBJ2-1; a possible D gene is TRBD2 (5 bases). With 2 bases removed from V and 9 bases from J, the gap between germline ends came to 17 bases. CDR3 size: 15 residues. Per germline, CDR1 MNHEY and CDR2 SVGEGT. The CDR3 spells CASSYTSMGIGEQFF. Written as DNA, the CDR3 is TGTGCCAGCAGTTACACTAGTATGGGCATCGGTGAGCAGTTCTTC.

The sample holds many counts of this clonotype. The genes are TRBV12-3 or TRBV12-4 and TRBJ2-2, with D unclear. CDR3 length: 12 amino acids. Trimming shortened V by 3 bases and J by 4 bases, and 3 bases separated the two germline ends. The CDR3 is CASSFTTGELFF. CDR3 DNA sequence: TGTGCCAGCAGTTTCACCACCGGGGAGCTGTTTTTT.

This clonotype was counted a few times. The chain links TRBV9 to TRBJ2-1; perhaps TRBD2 as D (6 bases). The CDR3 is made up of 14 amino acids. Germline assignment: CDR1 SGDLS and CDR2 YYNGEE. Trimming pared 3 bases from V and 6 bases from J, leaving 13 bases between. The CDR3 region has the DNA TGTGCCAGCAGCGGCGGGACCTCAACCAATGAGCAGTTCTTC. Residues: CASSGGTSTNEQFF. The full variable domain, with the rest looked up from reference TRBV9 and TRBJ2-1, is DSGVTQTPKHLITATGQRVTLRCSPRSGDLSVYWYQQSLDQGLQFLIQYYNGEERAKGNILERFSAQQFPDLHSELNLSSLELGDSALYFCASSGGTSTNEQFFGPGTRLTVL.

The sample holds many counts of this clonotype. The V and J genes are TRBV4-3 and TRBJ2-1; unclear D gene. CDR1 and CDR2 from the germline V gene are LGHNA and YSLEER. With 0 bases removed from V and 0 bases from J, the gap between germline ends came to 9 bases. The CDR3 is 16 amino acids. CDR3 DNA: TGCGCCAGCAGCCAAGATGCCCGAAGCTCCTACAATGAGCAGTTCTTC. Residues: CASSQDARSSYNEQFF.

This clonotype has at least ten counts. The chain couples TRBV4-3 to TRBJ2-1; 9 positions match TRBD2. The germline CDR1 and CDR2 sequences are LGHNA and YSLEER. After removal of 0 bases from V and 2 bases from J, the junction contained 5 bases not matched to a gene. The CDR3 is 17 amino acids. The CDR3 nucleotides are TGCGCCAGCAGCCAAGATCTTGCTAGCGGGGCCTACAATGAGCAGTTCTTC. This sequence encodes CASSQDLASGAYNEQFF.